This T cell receptor beta chain appears in the sequencing data of a study of blood T cell repertoires in COVID-19. Sequencing used immunoSEQ multiplex PCR; TCRdb keeps in-frame clones, though not all of them. The profile shows 95,000 to 150,000 clones, 92% of them singletons. The germline V gene has CDR1 SGHNT and CDR2 YYREEE (reference sequence). The CDR3 is 14 amino acids. Trimming at V came to 0 bases and at J to 2 bases, leaving 2 bases not matched to a gene. V gene TRBV5-4 combines with J gene TRBJ2-7; 7 nucleotides agree with TRBD1. The origin of this receptor is a man in his fifties or sixties with COVID-19, enrolled during active disease. Input material: peripheral blood. The CDR3 nucleotides are TGTGCCAGCAGCTTGGGGACAGGCCCCTACGAGCAGTACTTC. Its protein is CASSLGTGPYEQYF. The whole variable domain, remainder taken from reference TRBV5-4 and TRBJ2-7, is ETGVTQSPTHLIKTRGQQVTLRCSSQSGHNTVSWYQQALGQGPQFIFQYYREEENGRGNFPPRFSGLQFPNYSSELNVNALELDDSALYLCASSLGTGPYEQYFGPGTRLTVT.